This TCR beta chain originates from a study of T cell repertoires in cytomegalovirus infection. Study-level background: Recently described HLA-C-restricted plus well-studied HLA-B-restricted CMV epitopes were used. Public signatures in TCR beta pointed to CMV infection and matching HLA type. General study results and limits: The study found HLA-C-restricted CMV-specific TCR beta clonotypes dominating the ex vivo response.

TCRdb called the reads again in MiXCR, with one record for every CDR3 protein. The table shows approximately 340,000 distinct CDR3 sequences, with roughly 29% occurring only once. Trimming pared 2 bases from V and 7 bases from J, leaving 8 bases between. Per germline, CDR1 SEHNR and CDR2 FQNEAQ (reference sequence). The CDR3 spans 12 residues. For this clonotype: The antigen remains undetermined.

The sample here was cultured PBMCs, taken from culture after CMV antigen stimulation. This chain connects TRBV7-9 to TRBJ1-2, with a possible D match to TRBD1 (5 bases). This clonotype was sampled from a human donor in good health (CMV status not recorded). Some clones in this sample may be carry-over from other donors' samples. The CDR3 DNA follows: TGTGCCAGCAGCTTAATCGGGGGTGGCTACACCTTC. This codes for CASSLIGGGYTF.